This TCR beta chain is from a study of cytomegalovirus exposure and HLA in healthy donors. With regard to this clone: What it binds is not known.

Among the donors, all were healthy bone marrow donors. Germline lookup yields CDR1 SGHNT and CDR2 YYREEE (reference sequence). The V segment lost 3 bases and the J segment 4 bases; nucleotides outside the gene matches: 3. The CDR3 has 14 amino acids. Study-level points and caveats: A few CMV-associated chains proved CMV antigen-specific in vitro. In a later analysis, a genetic analysis reported fewer productive-TCR N-insertions in an Asian-associated ancestry cluster than the cohort average. HLA-A and HLA-B allele assignments for most subjects were reportedly predicted accurately using TCR beta sequences.

The PCR made use of 60 Vbeta and 13 Jbeta primers. Data came from immunoSEQ multiplex PCR; TCRdb stores just in-frame clones and leaves some out. The profile shows 72,000 or so clones, 70% to 80% of them singletons. Sequencing was performed on PBMCs. The clonotype comes from a young man in good health and CMV-seropositive. The rearrangement uses TRBV5-4 and TRBJ2-7; 11 bases agree with TRBD2. The CDR3 region has the DNA TGTGCCAGCAGCTCCTCTAGCGGGAGGTACGAGCAGTACTTC. This encodes CASSSSSGRYEQYF.